These T cell receptor beta chains were read from a single sample in a study of cytomegalovirus exposure and HLA in healthy donors. Assay used: immunoSEQ multiplex PCR; TCRdb lists only in-frame clones, some missing. The sample holds more than 95,000 clones; approximately 86% are singletons and the top ten take roughly 4%. Sequences were obtained from PBMCs. The receptors stem from a woman under 30 in good health and CMV-seropositive. The CDR3 runs from the conserved cysteine through the conserved F or W. D genes are given only for firm matches. Size tells how often a clone was seen (once, few, many) or the class of an expanded clone, and some rows leave it out.

J gene	clone size	D gene	V gene	CDR3 DNA	CDR3 protein
TRBJ2-1	-	-	TRBV5-5	TGTGCCAGCAGCCCTGGGCGTAGCGGTACCTACAATGAGCAGTTCTTC	CASSPGRSGTYNEQFF
TRBJ2-5	-	-	TRBV19	TGTGCCAGTAGTATGACCCCATTTCTTCCGGGAGTCCAAGAGACCCAGTACTTC	CASSMTPFLPGVQETQYF
TRBJ2-3	-	TRBD2	TRBV4-1	TGCGCCAGCAGCCAACCTCGAATCGGACTAGCGGGAGGGTTAAGCACAGATACGCAGTATTTT	CASSQPRIGLAGGLSTDTQYF
TRBJ2-5	once	-	TRBV28	TGTGCCAGCAGTGGCGGAGTAGAAGAGACCCAGTACTTC	CASSGGVEETQYF
TRBJ1-2	few	-	TRBV5-1	TGCGCCAGCAGCTTGGACAGGGACTATGGCTACACCTTC	CASSLDRDYGYTF
TRBJ2-5	once	-	TRBV28	TGTGCCAGCAGCCCGGGGGGCGCGAGTGGGACCCAGTACTTC	CASSPGGASGTQYF
TRBJ1-2	-	-	TRBV21-1	TGTGCCAGCAGCAAAGTACAGGGACCCTATGGCTACACCTTC	CASSKVQGPYGYTF
TRBJ1-1	-	-	TRBV4-1	TGCGCCAGCAGCCAAACCGACAGGAACACTGAAGCTTTCTTT	CASSQTDRNTEAFF
TRBJ2-1	-	TRBD2	TRBV2	TGTGCCAGCAGCCCCCAGACTAGCGGGAGCGATGAGCAGTTCTTC	CASSPQTSGSDEQFF
TRBJ2-7	once	-	TRBV7-6	TGTGCCAGCAGCCCCCGGGCGGGGAGTTACTACGAGCAGTACTTC	CASSPRAGSYYEQYF
TRBJ1-5	-	-	TRBV29-1	TGCAGCGTTGGTGGGGACACGAATCAGCCCCAGCATTTT	CSVGGDTNQPQHF
TRBJ1-1	once	TRBD1	TRBV6-1	TGTGCCAGCAGATGGGACAGGAGTATGAACACTGAAGCTTTCTTT	CASRWDRSMNTEAFF
TRBJ2-1	-	TRBD2	TRBV5-1	TGCGCCAGCAGCTTGGAGACTAGCGGGCCATACAATGAGCAGTTCTTC	CASSLETSGPYNEQFF
TRBJ1-1	-	-	TRBV7-6	TGTGCCAGCAGGCTAGACAGCTCCTCTGAAGCTTTCTTT	CASRLDSSSEAFF
TRBJ2-3	-	TRBD2	TRBV28	TGTGCCAGCAGGGAGCGGGGAGTCGCAGATACGCAGTATTTT	CASRERGVADTQYF
TRBJ2-7	once	TRBD1	TRBV11-3	TGTGCCAGCAGCCGCTCCGGACAGGGGGACGAGCAGTACTTC	CASSRSGQGDEQYF
TRBJ2-5	-	-	TRBV5-1	TGCGCCAGCGGGTCGGGGAATCAAGAGACCCAGTACTTC	CASGSGNQETQYF
TRBJ1-5	-	-	TRBV18	TGTGCCAGCTCACCAGGCACACTACCGAATCAGCCCCAGCATTTT	CASSPGTLPNQPQHF
TRBJ1-2	once	-	TRBV6-5	TGTGCCAGCAGTTACTTTGGACAGCCTAACTATGGCTACACCTTC	CASSYFGQPNYGYTF
TRBJ2-7	-	TRBD1	TRBV6-5	TGTGCCAGCAGTTCCAGACAGGGGGATTACTACGAGCAGTACTTC	CASSSRQGDYYEQYF
TRBJ2-7	-	-	TRBV30	TGTGCCTGGAGTCCCCGACAGGATCTCTCCTACGAGCAGTACTTC	CAWSPRQDLSYEQYF
TRBJ2-1	-	-	TRBV4-1	TGCGCCAGCAGCCAAGATCAGGGCGGAATCTACAATGAGCAGTTCTTC	CASSQDQGGIYNEQFF
TRBJ2-2	-	-	TRBV28	TGTGCCAGCATAGAAGAAACCGGGGAGCTGTTTTTT	CASIEETGELFF
TRBJ2-3	-	TRBD2	TRBV5-1	TGCGCCAGCAGCTTCTTAGCGGGGGGCACAGATACGCAGTATTTT	CASSFLAGGTDTQYF
TRBJ1-2	-	-	TRBV27	TGTGCCAGCAGTCCTCCGGGACAACCGGTATATGGCTACACCTTC	CASSPPGQPVYGYTF
TRBJ2-7	-	-	TRBV6-1	TGTGCCAGCAGTGAAGAAACAGGAAGCTCCTACGAGCAGTACTTC	CASSEETGSSYEQYF
TRBJ2-7	-	TRBD1	TRBV29-1	TGCAGCGTCACAGGGACAGACTACGAGCAGTACTTC	CSVTGTDYEQYF
TRBJ2-5	-	TRBD1	TRBV11-1	TGTGCCAGCAGTCGAGACAGGGGCGAGACCCAGTACTTC	CASSRDRGETQYF
TRBJ1-1	-	-	TRBV5-1	TGCGCCAGCAGCTCCGGGATGAGCACTGAAGCTTTCTTT	CASSSGMSTEAFF
TRBJ2-7	-	TRBD2	TRBV4-1	TGCGCCAGCAGGGACCCCAGTCGGGGCGGGAGTCACTACGAGCAGTACTTC	CASRDPSRGGSHYEQYF
TRBJ2-7	few	-	TRBV4-1	TGCGCCAGCAGCGAAGCCCGGGGGACCCACTACGAGCAGTACTTC	CASSEARGTHYEQYF
TRBJ2-1	-	-	TRBV4-1	TGCGCCAGCAGCCCAAGTACTAGGGTTATATACAATGAGCAGTTCTTC	CASSPSTRVIYNEQFF
TRBJ1-6	-	TRBD1	TRBV28	TGTGCCAGCCTTTCGGACAGGGCTCCCTATAATTCACCCCTCCACTTT	CASLSDRAPYNSPLHF
TRBJ2-3	-	-	TRBV19	TGTGCCAGTAGTATAGATGGTGCCCCCGGGTTGGGTACGCAGTATTTT	CASSIDGAPGLGTQYF
TRBJ2-4	-	-	TRBV18	TGTGCCAGCTCACCTCGGTCAGGGTCACCCACGAACCCTCAGTACTTC	CASSPRSGSPTNPQYF
TRBJ2-2	-	TRBD1	TRBV5-1	TGCGCCAGCAGTTTTACGACAGGGGAAGCCGGGGAGCTGTTTTTT	CASSFTTGEAGELFF
TRBJ2-1	few	TRBD1	TRBV5-1	TGCGCCAGCCGACAGGGTCGAGGCAATGAGCAGTTCTTC	CASRQGRGNEQFF
TRBJ1-3	-	-	TRBV28	TGTGCCAGCAGTCTCCCGGGGGGCTCTGGAAACACCATATATTTT	CASSLPGGSGNTIYF
TRBJ2-3	-	TRBD2	TRBV2	TGTGCCAGCAGTCCGGGACTAGCGGGGGGTGGGACGCAGTATTTT	CASSPGLAGGGTQYF
TRBJ2-2	-	TRBD1	TRBV2	TGTGCCAGCAGACCGGACAGGGCAAAGGACACCGGGGAGCTGTTTTTT	CASRPDRAKDTGELFF
TRBJ1-2	-	-	TRBV5-1	TGCGCCAGCAGCTTGCAAAATCCGAGTGATGGCTACACCTTC	CASSLQNPSDGYTF
TRBJ2-4	-	-	TRBV5-4	TGTGCCAGCAGCGGGAGGCCAGGAGCCAAAAACATTCAGTACTTC	CASSGRPGAKNIQYF
TRBJ2-7	-	TRBD1	TRBV5-1	TGCGCCAGCAGCAATCAAGGACAGGGGTCCCCCTGGGAGCAGTACTTC	CASSNQGQGSPWEQYF
TRBJ2-3	once	TRBD1	TRBV25-1	TGTGCCAGCACCGGGGGGAGACAGGGGGCCAAAGATACGCAGTATTTT	CASTGGRQGAKDTQYF
TRBJ1-1	-	-	TRBV5-1	TGCGCCAGCAGACCTACTATCTCGGGACAGAACACTGAAGCTTTCTTT	CASRPTISGQNTEAFF
TRBJ2-5	-	TRBD1	TRBV6-1	TGTGCCAGCACCTTGGACAGGGGCAGCGAGACCCAGTACTTC	CASTLDRGSETQYF
TRBJ1-5	-	-	TRBV28	TGTGCCAGCACCTTAATAGGGACTTCGAATCAGCCCCAGCATTTT	CASTLIGTSNQPQHF